This entry features one TCR beta chain sequence. Its antigen is currently unknown. The data are from a study of blood T cells in healthy people across ages. Per the germline V gene, CDR1 is MNHEY and CDR2 is SVGAGI. V was trimmed by 2 bases and J by 5 bases, leaving 14 bases between them. CDR3 length: 15 residues. A J-beta primer mix and a sample-barcoded 5' primer were used in a second PCR of about 7 to 12 cycles. MiXCR, applied by TCRdb to the 5' RACE reads, yields one record per CDR3 protein. The repertoire holds 910,000 or so distinct CDR3 sequences, with about 51% as singletons. Study-wide points: Diversity of TCR beta per million T cells declined in a roughly linear way with age.

This chain connects TRBV6-5 to TRBJ2-3, with D perhaps given as TRBD1 or TRBD2 (5 bases each). Sequencing used blood. The TCR originated in a woman in her fifties or sixties in good health. CDR3: CASSYRGAPEDTQYF. The DNA of the CDR3 is TGTGCCAGCAGTTACCGAGGGGCCCCGGAAGATACGCAGTATTTT.